A single sample gave rise to the 6 T cell receptor beta chains below, sequenced in a study of CD8 T cells in ankylosing spondylitis. TCRdb used MiXCR to reprocess the 5' RACE reads, holding one entry per CDR3 protein. The sample has fewer than 400,000 distinct CDR3 sequences, roughly 14% seen once. Specimen: blood, either unsorted or a sorted T cell fraction (not recorded which). These TCRs come from a male donor with ankylosing spondylitis or in good health (not recorded which).

Only a few counts were recorded for this clonotype. The rearrangement uses TRBV5-1 and TRBJ2-1; 8 bases fit TRBD1. Trimming took 2 bases from V and 3 from J; bases not matched to a gene: 4. CDR1 SGHRS and CDR2 YFSETQ come from the germline V gene. The CDR3 sequence is 15 residues long. Written as DNA, the CDR3 is TGCGCCAGCAGCTTTACCGGGACAGGCTACAATGAGCAGTTCTTC. Protein sequence: CASSFTGTGYNEQFF.

This clonotype occurred many times. This chain connects TRBV12-3 or TRBV12-4 to TRBJ2-1, with TRBD1 matching over 8 bases. J gave up 0 bases and V 6 bases, and 4 bases lay outside the gene matches. This CDR3 is 15 amino acids long. Here the CDR3 DNA reads TGTGCCAGCAGCCCCACAGGGGGCTCCTACAATGAGCAGTTCTTC. This sequence encodes CASSPTGGSYNEQFF.

This clonotype was detected a few times. This chain joins TRBV29-1 and TRBJ2-7, with D tentatively TRBD2 (5 bases). Germline CDR1 and CDR2: SQVTM and ANQGSEA. Trimming pared 6 bases from V and 2 bases from J, leaving 14 bases between. The CDR3 runs 13 residues. The CDR3 loop reads CSVSPGSPYEQYF. CDR3 nucleotide sequence: TGCAGCGTCTCACCGGGATCCCCCTACGAGCAGTACTTC.

This clonotype was counted only a few times. The J gene is TRBJ2-3, the V gene TRBV20-1; 9 positions match TRBD2. The germline V gene encodes CDR1 DFQATT and CDR2 SNEGSKA (reference sequence). The V gene end was trimmed by 3 bases and the J gene end by 2 bases; junction bases not matched to a gene: 6. The CDR3 covers 15 residues. CDR3 sequence: CSASRASGVTDTQYF. CDR3 coding DNA: TGCAGTGCTAGTAGGGCTAGCGGGGTCACAGATACGCAGTATTTT.

The gene calls are TRBV20-1 and TRBJ2-3; 7 bases agree with TRBD2. The V segment lost 4 bases and the J segment 2 bases; nucleotides outside the gene matches: 9. This CDR3 contains 15 residues. Germline V lookup: CDR1 DFQATT, CDR2 SNEGSKA (reference sequence). Here the CDR3 DNA reads TGCAGTGCTATGGAGGGAGGGCCGGTCACAGATACGCAGTATTTT. The encoded protein is CSAMEGGPVTDTQYF.

This clonotype has a handful of counts. V usage is TRBV7-9 and J usage is TRBJ2-1; 7 nucleotides line up with TRBD2. The CDR3 covers 16 residues. V gave up 4 bases and J gave up 0 bases; unmatched junction bases: 6. Germline loops: CDR1 SEHNR, CDR2 FQNEAQ (reference sequence). The CDR3 loop is CASSSAGGSSYNEQFF. CDR3 coding DNA: TGTGCCAGCAGCTCCGCCGGGGGGAGCTCCTACAATGAGCAGTTCTTC.